This T cell receptor beta chain appears in the sequencing data of a study of T-cell reconstitution after alpha-beta-depleted transplantation in children. Whole-study results and caveats: Reportedly, only several hundred clones from non-depleted graft cells drove alpha-beta T-cell counts at about two months. Surviving recipient T cells and thymic progenitors produced the high day-60 TCRbeta diversity seen in some patients. The main origin of T-cell counts and diversity one year after transplant was newly produced T cells.

CDR1 is SEHNR and CDR2 is FQNEAQ in the germline V gene (reference sequence). The CDR3 spans 12 residues. V dropped 8 bases and J dropped 0 bases, with 5 bases sitting between them. Preparation of the TCRbeta library involved a method that used unique molecular identifiers. TCRdb analysed the PCR reads with MiXCR anew, one entry per CDR3 protein. The sample holds some 100,000 distinct CDR3 sequences, 20% to 25% seen once. This clonotype has just a few counts. Its antigen is as yet unknown. The receptor comes from a boy aged 2 to 10 with acute lymphoblastic leukemia, due to receive a stem cell transplant. The rearrangement uses TRBV7-9 and TRBJ1-5, with D uncertain. The material sequenced was PBMCs, taken before TCRalphabeta/CD19-depleted stem cell transplant. CDR3 nucleotide sequence: TGTGCCAGCTCAGTTAGCAATCAGCCCCAGCATTTT. The encoded protein is CASSVSNQPQHF.